A selection of T cell receptor beta chains follows, all from one sample in a study of T cell changes during pregnancy in multiple sclerosis. Data came from immunoSEQ multiplex PCR; TCRdb stores just in-frame clones and leaves some out. The sample gives some 44,000 clones, about 87% of which show up once; under 1.5% is in the top ten. The material sequenced was CD4+ T cells from peripheral blood mononuclear cells, taken in the second trimester of pregnancy. All receptors come from a female donor with multiple sclerosis, enrolled in a pregnancy study. The CDR3 runs from the conserved cysteine through the conserved F or W. Each record gives: CDR3 length, J gene, D gene, clone size, V gene, CDR3 DNA, CDR3 protein. D genes are given only for firm matches. The size entry is marked missing in some rows and otherwise reads once, few, many or a size class.

14	TRBJ2-7	TRBD2	-	TRBV28	TGTGCCAGCACCGAGACTAGCGGGCGGTACGAGCAGTACTTC	CASTETSGRYEQYF
17	TRBJ2-7	TRBD1	once	TRBV14	TGTGCCAGCAGCCAAGAAGGCAGGACAGGGACCCTTTACGAGCAGTACTTC	CASSQEGRTGTLYEQYF
14	TRBJ1-4	TRBD1	-	TRBV5-1	TGCGCCAGCAGCGCGACAGGGTGGGGGAAAAAACTGTTTTTT	CASSATGWGKKLFF
12	TRBJ1-2	TRBD1	-	TRBV6-6	TGTGCCAGCCGGGACAGCCCCTATGGCTACACCTTC	CASRDSPYGYTF
16	TRBJ2-2	TRBD2	-	TRBV28	TGTGCCAGCAGCACCACCATACTAGCGGCCACCGGGGAGCTGTTTTTT	CASSTTILAATGELFF
13	TRBJ1-5	-	-	TRBV6-5	TGTGCCACTTCCCTAACAGCTGATCAGCCCCAGCATTTT	CATSLTADQPQHF
15	TRBJ2-7	TRBD2	-	TRBV4-1	TGCGCCAGCAGCCTAGGCGGGACTAGTCCCTACGAGCAGTACTTC	CASSLGGTSPYEQYF
21	TRBJ2-7	TRBD2	once	TRBV4-2	TGTGCCAGCAGCCAAGACAGAGAAACGGGACTAGCGGGAGGAAGTGACTACGAGCAGTACTTC	CASSQDRETGLAGGSDYEQYF
13	TRBJ2-7	TRBD1	-	TRBV5-4	TGTGCCAGCTACGACAGGGCATCCTACGAGCAGTACTTC	CASYDRASYEQYF
16	TRBJ2-3	-	-	TRBV10-1	TGCGCCAGCAGCCCCGAGGTTAGCGGAATCACAGATACGCAGTATTTT	CASSPEVSGITDTQYF
18	TRBJ2-2	TRBD1	-	TRBV10-3	TGTGCCATCAGTGAGTCTGAGGTGGGACAGGTCAACACCGGGGAGCTGTTTTTT	CAISESEVGQVNTGELFF
18	TRBJ2-6	-	-	TRBV7-8	TGTGCCAGCAGCTTAGCCGCGACAACTGGATCTGGGGCCAACGTCCTGACTTTC	CASSLAATTGSGANVLTF
20	TRBJ2-3	-	-	TRBV15	TGTGCCACCAGCAGAGATGCCACATTTAGCGCCCAGGGGTCAGAAGATACGCAGTATTTT	CATSRDATFSAQGSEDTQYF
14	TRBJ2-2	-	once	TRBV7-3	TGTGCCAGCAGCTCCTTTCAGGGTTCCGGGGAGCTGTTTTTT	CASSSFQGSGELFF
15	TRBJ1-5	-	-	TRBV6-5	TGTGCCAGCAGTTACTCGAGGTCTGGCAATCAGCCCCAGCATTTT	CASSYSRSGNQPQHF
16	TRBJ2-3	-	-	TRBV12-5	TGTGCTAGTGGTTTGGGTCGTACTCACGGCGGAGATACGCAGTATTTT	CASGLGRTHGGDTQYF
15	TRBJ2-7	-	-	TRBV6-5	TGTGCCAGCAGTCCCTGGGGGGGGGCCCCCTACGAGCAGTACTTC	CASSPWGGAPYEQYF
16	TRBJ2-7	TRBD1	medium-sized	TRBV5-6	TGTGCCAGCAGCTTAGAACCGGGACAGGGCTCCTACGAGCAGTACTTC	CASSLEPGQGSYEQYF
12	TRBJ2-2	-	-	TRBV5-1	TGCGCCAGCAGTCCCCAGGGGAGAGAGCTGTTTTTT	CASSPQGRELFF
15	TRBJ2-7	TRBD1	-	TRBV28	TGTGCCAGCAGCCGTAATGGACAGGGGAGCTACGAGCAGTACTTC	CASSRNGQGSYEQYF
17	TRBJ2-7	TRBD2	-	TRBV28	TGTGCCAGCAGCCCTTCGCCTAGCGGGAGTTTCTCCTACGAGCAGTACTTC	CASSPSPSGSFSYEQYF
14	TRBJ2-3	-	-	TRBV11-3	TGTGCCAGCAGCTTAAATAGGGGCGGAGATACGCAGTATTTT	CASSLNRGGDTQYF
13	TRBJ1-5	TRBD1	-	TRBV6-1	TGTGCCGGAGGGGGCGGGGTTTCTCAGCCCCAGCATTTT	CAGGGGVSQPQHF
15	TRBJ2-1	TRBD2	-	TRBV6-5	TGTGCCAGCAATCCGGGACTAGCGTTTTTCAATGAGCAGTTCTTC	CASNPGLAFFNEQFF
16	TRBJ2-7	-	-	TRBV14	TGTGCCAGCAGCCGTCGGACAGCCCATTACTCCTACGAGCAGTACTTC	CASSRRTAHYSYEQYF
15	TRBJ2-2	TRBD1	-	TRBV2	TGTGCCAGCAGTGAAATACAGGGGGTTACCGGGGAGCTGTTTTTT	CASSEIQGVTGELFF
15	TRBJ2-5	TRBD1	-	TRBV18	TGTGCCAGCTCAACCCTGGGACAGGGGTTAGAGACCCAGTACTTC	CASSTLGQGLETQYF
13	TRBJ2-3	-	few	TRBV29-1	TGCAGCGTTGAGATCAGGGTGGCAGATACGCAGTATTTT	CSVEIRVADTQYF
15	TRBJ1-1	TRBD1	once	TRBV25-1	TGTGCCAGCAGGGGGACAGGGTCCATGAACACTGAAGCTTTCTTT	CASRGTGSMNTEAFF
16	TRBJ2-7	TRBD1	-	TRBV5-8	TGTGCCAGCAGCTTGCCGGGACAGCAGGTCTCCTACGAGCAGTACTTC	CASSLPGQQVSYEQYF
16	TRBJ2-1	TRBD1	-	TRBV4-2	TGTGCCAGCAGCCAAGGGATTAGCAGGGGGCACAATGAGCAGTTCTTC	CASSQGISRGHNEQFF
19	TRBJ2-1	TRBD2	-	TRBV18	TGTGCCAGCTCACCGGGGTCTAGCGGGAGACCCCTTGCCTACAATGAGCAGTTCTTC	CASSPGSSGRPLAYNEQFF
18	TRBJ2-1	TRBD2	few	TRBV28	TGTGCCAGCAGTCACACCGCCGGGACTAGTAACCGATACAATGAGCAGTTCTTC	CASSHTAGTSNRYNEQFF
14	TRBJ2-7	-	-	TRBV5-1	TGCGCCAGCAGCCCGGGGGACAGATACTACGAGCAGTACTTC	CASSPGDRYYEQYF
11	TRBJ2-1	TRBD2	-	TRBV20-1	TGCAGTGCACCTAGCGGGAGGGTTAGGTTCTTC	CSAPSGRVRFF
13	TRBJ1-5	-	-	TRBV18	TGTGCCAGCTCACCAGGGGCGGTCGGTTCCCAGCATTTT	CASSPGAVGSQHF
15	TRBJ2-1	-	-	TRBV7-9	TGTGCCAGCAGCTTGAGGAGGGACTCCTACAATGAGCAGTTCTTC	CASSLRRDSYNEQFF
12	TRBJ1-1	-	-	TRBV5-4	TGTGCCAGCAGCTTGGATCAGCAGGGAGCTTTCTTT	CASSLDQQGAFF
16	TRBJ2-5	-	-	TRBV28	TGTGCCAGCAGTGGCCCCGGACTTCTCCTACAAGAGACCCAGTACTTC	CASSGPGLLLQETQYF
20	TRBJ2-7	TRBD2	-	TRBV15	TGTGCCACCAGCAGAGATAGGCGTTTGGGGAGCGGGAGGGCCGTGAACGAGCAGTACTTC	CATSRDRRLGSGRAVNEQYF
16	TRBJ2-3	TRBD2	-	TRBV7-8	TGTGCCAGCAGACTAGCGGGAGGTGCAGGCGGGTATATGCAGTATTTT	CASRLAGGAGGYMQYF
13	TRBJ2-5	TRBD1	-	TRBV6-6	TGTGCCAGCTGGGCAGGGGGTGTCGTAGAGCAGTACTTC	CASWAGGVVEQYF
13	TRBJ2-7	-	-	TRBV6-6	TGTGCCAGCAGTTACTTAGCCTTCTACGAGCAGTACTTC	CASSYLAFYEQYF
15	TRBJ2-1	TRBD2	-	TRBV11-2	TGTGCCAGCAACCCCACCGGGGGGGCCTACAATGAGCAGTTCTTC	CASNPTGGAYNEQFF
16	TRBJ2-1	TRBD2	few	TRBV7-6	TGTGCCAGCAGCTTGACTAGCGGGGTTTCTTACAATGAGCAGTTCTTC	CASSLTSGVSYNEQFF
17	TRBJ2-5	TRBD2	-	TRBV14	TGTGCCAGCAGACCTTTGCGGGAGGGGAGGGTTCAAGAGACCCAGTACTTC	CASRPLREGRVQETQYF
20	TRBJ2-4	-	once	TRBV19	TGTGCCAGTAGTATGGTTTTTGGATCGCGGGGGCGAATAGCCAAAAACATTCAGTACTTC	CASSMVFGSRGRIAKNIQYF
15	TRBJ2-6	-	-	TRBV5-1	TGCGCCAGCAGCTTAAGGGGCTCTGGGGCCAACGTCCTGACTTTC	CASSLRGSGANVLTF
13	TRBJ2-7	-	-	TRBV7-9	TGTGCCAGCAGCTCCTACACAGCCTACGAGCAGTACTTC	CASSSYTAYEQYF
12	TRBJ1-2	-	few	TRBV6-5	TGTGCCAGCAGGGAGGACGCTTATGGCTACACCTTC	CASREDAYGYTF
15	TRBJ2-7	TRBD2	-	TRBV6-5	TGTGCCAGCAGTTACTCGGGGGGGGGTAGGTACGAGCAGTACTTC	CASSYSGGGRYEQYF
18	TRBJ2-4	TRBD1	-	TRBV30	TGTGCCTGGAGTGCCCTACCGGGACAGGGGCTAGCCAAAAACATTCAGTACTTC	CAWSALPGQGLAKNIQYF
17	TRBJ1-5	TRBD1	-	TRBV28	TGTGCCAGCAGTCATCGACAGGGGTTAGGAAGCAATCAGCCCCAGCATTTT	CASSHRQGLGSNQPQHF
17	TRBJ2-7	TRBD1	-	TRBV7-9	TGTGCCAGCAGCTTAGGGCTAGGGGGCTTCGAAGCCTACGAGCAGTACTTC	CASSLGLGGFEAYEQYF
13	TRBJ2-1	-	-	TRBV7-8	TGTGCCAGCAGCTTCGGACAGAGGAATGAGCAGTTCTTC	CASSFGQRNEQFF
18	TRBJ2-2	TRBD1	-	TRBV25-1	TGTGCCAGCAGTGAGGTCGCCACAGGGGTTGCGAGCACCGGGGAGCTGTTTTTT	CASSEVATGVASTGELFF
11	TRBJ2-3	-	few	TRBV6-5	TGTGCCAGCAGTTCCCGAGATACGCAGTATTTT	CASSSRDTQYF